The present TCR beta chain was sequenced within a study of blood T cell repertoires in COVID-19. Study information: PBMCs, B-cell-depleted T cells, or T cells were the source of the cDNA or gDNA that made up the material.

This CDR3 has 16 residues. Trimming removed 3 bases at V and 3 bases at J, with 15 bases between. Germline V CDR1 and CDR2: KGHSH, LQKENI. Repertoires were generated with immunoSEQ multiplex PCR, while TCRdb's copy carries only in-frame clones and drops some. Here the sample spans 270,000 or so clones, around 82% being singletons. The sequenced material came from peripheral blood. The genes are TRBV18 and TRBJ1-5; D might be TRBD1 (6 bases). The receptor comes from a woman aged 18-29 years with acute or convalescent COVID-19. The CDR3 nucleotides are TGTGCCAGCTCACCGGGGGCACCTAATACCAATCAGCCCCAGCATTTT. This translates into CASSPGAPNTNQPQHF.